The 21 T cell receptor beta chains presented below share a single source sample, sequenced in a study of T-cell memory formation after mild COVID-19. TCRdb re-analysed the 5' RACE reads in MiXCR, keeping a single row per CDR3 protein. The sample has just under 550,000 distinct CDR3 sequences, around 21% seen once. Sequencing was done on a sample of PBMCs or a T cell subset sorted from them (not recorded which). The origin of the receptors is an adult woman who had mild COVID-19 (a few samples of this study predate the infection). Cell type and time point are not known.

J is TRBJ2-7 and V is TRBV5-1; 8 nucleotides match TRBD2. V dropped 5 bases and J dropped 4; count of bases not matched to a gene: 2. This CDR3 region has 12 residues. CDR1 is SGHRS, CDR2 YFSETQ, per germline. This chain's CDR3 is CASRTSEYEQYF. CDR3 in DNA: TGCGCCAGCAGGACTAGCGAATACGAGCAGTACTTC. Together with reference TRBV5-1 and TRBJ2-7, the CDR3 gives the full variable domain: KAGVTQTPRYLIKTRGQQVTLSCSPISGHRSVSWYQQTPGQGLQFLFEYFSETQRNKGNFPGRFSGRQFSNSRSEMNVSTLELGDSALYLCASRTSEYEQYFGPGTRLTVT.

This chain links TRBV7-8 with TRBJ2-7, with 9 bases lining up with TRBD1. J gave up 1 base and V 5 bases, and 9 bases lay outside the gene matches. The CDR3 is 16 residues long. The germline V gene encodes CDR1 SGHVS and CDR2 FQNEAQ. The CDR3 sequence is CASSPTGTGSSYEQYF. CDR3 in DNA: TGTGCCAGCAGCCCGACCGGGACAGGGAGTTCCTACGAGCAGTACTTC.

The chain carries TRBV10-2 and TRBJ2-4, with D perhaps TRBD1 (6 bases). The CDR3 totals 17 residues. Trimming took off 4 bases at V and 0 bases at J, with 16 bases between the two ends. Germline V gene lookup returns CDR1 WSHSY and CDR2 SAAADI. CDR3 in DNA: TGCGCCAGCAGTGCGGGGACAACCAATTTAGCCAAAAACATTCAGTACTTC. Translation: CASSAGTTNLAKNIQYF.

The chain joins TRBV18 to TRBJ2-1; TRBD2 aligns across 10 bases. The CDR3 is 15 amino acids. Losses at the gene ends were 2 bases for V and 7 bases for J; bases not matched to a gene: 5. Germline V gene sequence: CDR1 KGHSH, CDR2 LQKENI. The CDR3 loop is CASSPTSGVRNEQFF. The DNA of the CDR3 is TGTGCCAGCTCACCAACTAGCGGGGTGAGAAATGAGCAGTTCTTC.

The V and J genes are TRBV27 and TRBJ2-7; D remains ambiguous. CDR3 length equals 14 residues. Trimming left V 2 bases short and J 0 bases short, with 8 bases between. Germline assignment: CDR1 MNHEY and CDR2 SMNVEV (reference sequence). For the CDR3, the DNA is TGTGCCAGCAGTTTAGGGCCTAACTCCTACGAGCAGTACTTC. Translated: CASSLGPNSYEQYF.

This clonotype was detected ten times or more. The chain joins TRBV24-1 to TRBJ2-3, with a weak D call TRBD1 (5 bases). This CDR3 is 15 amino acids long. The V end lost 3 bases, the J end lost 3 bases, and 12 bases lay between the germline ends. Germline values: CDR1 KGHDR, CDR2 SFDVKD. CDR3 coding DNA: TGTGCCACCAGTGATGCAGGGCTTTGGACAGATACGCAGTATTTT. Residues: CATSDAGLWTDTQYF.

This rearrangement joins TRBV15 to TRBJ2-2; the D is unclear. Trimming removed 1 base at V and 1 base at J, with 7 bases between. Germline CDR1 LNHNV, CDR2 YYDKDF (reference sequence). The CDR3 contains 15 residues. The CDR3 sequence is CATSRGRLNTGELFF. For the CDR3, the DNA is TGTGCCACCAGCAGAGGCAGGCTGAACACCGGGGAGCTGTTTTTT.

The chain has TRBV20-1 and TRBJ2-5; a weak D match, TRBD2 (6 bases). Per germline, CDR1 DFQATT and CDR2 SNEGSKA (reference sequence). Trimming removed 4 bases at V and 1 base at J, with 13 bases between. This CDR3 contains 14 residues. This CDR3 reads CSATAEGPQETQYF. CDR3 nucleotide sequence: TGCAGTGCTACTGCGGAGGGACCCCAAGAGACCCAGTACTTC.

This clonotype was found a few times. This chain links TRBV4-1 with TRBJ2-1; 8 nucleotides agree with TRBD1. CDR1 is MGHRA, CDR2 YSYEKL, per germline. The trim removed 5 bases at V and 2 bases at J, leaving 5 bases unmatched. The CDR3 is made up of 15 amino acids. The CDR3 DNA follows: TGCGCCAGCAGCACTCGACAGGGGACCTACAATGAGCAGTTCTTC. Translating gives CASSTRQGTYNEQFF.

This clonotype occurred many times. The rearrangement joins TRBV7-2 to TRBJ1-2; 7 bases are a match to TRBD1. Trimming took 6 bases from V and 3 from J; bases not matched to a gene: 10. Per the germline V gene, CDR1 is SGHTA and CDR2 is FQGNSA. This CDR3 spans 15 amino acids. The CDR3 region is CASRRRGGGDYGYTF. The CDR3 nucleotides are TGTGCCAGCAGACGAAGGGGAGGGGGCGACTATGGCTACACCTTC.

This rearrangement joins TRBV18 to TRBJ2-3, with a tentative D call TRBD2 (6 bases). This CDR3 spans 15 amino acids. Germline V CDR1 and CDR2: KGHSH, LQKENI. The V and J ends lost 3 bases and 0 bases respectively, with 10 bases between them. As DNA, the CDR3 is TGTGCCAGCTCACCCTCTAGCGTAAGCACAGATACGCAGTATTTT. As protein: CASSPSSVSTDTQYF. The variable domain in full, completed from reference TRBV18 and TRBJ2-3, reads NAGVMQNPRHLVRRRGQEARLRCSPMKGHSHVYWYRQLPEEGLKFMVYLQKENIIDESGMPKERFSAEFPKEGPSILRIQQVVRGDSAAYFCASSPSSVSTDTQYFGPGTRLTVL.

There are a few counts of this clonotype. This chain joins TRBV7-2 and TRBJ2-7, with 7 nucleotides matching TRBD1. The CDR3 spans 15 residues. The V gene end was trimmed by 1 base and the J gene end by 6 bases; junction bases not matched to a gene: 9. The germline V gene encodes CDR1 SGHTA and CDR2 FQGNSA. CDR3 coding DNA: TGTGCCAGCAGCTTAGTGGGGACAGAGGGTCTCGAGCAGTACTTC. Its translation is CASSLVGTEGLEQYF.

CDR3 in DNA: TGTGCCAGCAGCCTCCCGGGGAGCTCTGGAAACACCATATATTTT. This translates into CASSLPGSSGNTIYF. The chain links TRBV13 to TRBJ1-3; D not resolved. Germline V gene lookup returns CDR1 PRHDT and CDR2 FYEKMQ (reference sequence). V was trimmed by 5 bases and J by 0 bases, leaving 11 bases between them. The CDR3 spans 15 residues.

The count of this clonotype is one. This chain uses TRBV7-9 with TRBJ2-2; TRBD2 is a possible D gene (5 bases). Looked up from germline, CDR1 is SEHNR and CDR2 is FQNEAQ (reference sequence). CDR3 length: 16 amino acids. Trimming shortened V by 5 bases and J by 0 bases, and 13 bases separated the two germline ends. In DNA, the CDR3 is TGTGCCAGCAGCGGTGGTACTAGTCCGAACACCGGGGAGCTGTTTTTT. This encodes CASSGGTSPNTGELFF.

The V gene is TRBV4-2, the J gene TRBJ2-5; 7 nucleotides line up with TRBD2. The CDR3 contains 15 residues. Trimming cost V 0 bases and J 4 bases; bases outside gene matches: 5. Per the germline V gene, CDR1 is LGHNA and CDR2 is YNFKEQ. For the CDR3, the DNA is TGTGCCAGCAGCCAAGATTTTTCGGGAGGAGAGACCCAGTACTTC. Protein sequence: CASSQDFSGGETQYF.

The chain employs TRBV5-1 and TRBJ1-6, with 9 nucleotides matching TRBD1. There are 14 residues in the CDR3. Germline V lookup: CDR1 SGHRS, CDR2 YFSETQ. The V segment lost 4 bases and the J segment 9 bases; nucleotides outside the gene matches: 5. CDR3 residues: CASSEGQGSSPLHF. The CDR3 DNA is TGCGCCAGCAGCGAGGGACAGGGAAGTTCACCCCTCCACTTT.

This clonotype was seen more than once but under ten times. The chain recombines TRBV7-2 with TRBJ1-1, with 8 bases identical to TRBD1. J gave up 5 bases and V 2 bases, and 4 bases lay outside the gene matches. Germline-derived CDR1 and CDR2 are SGHTA and FQGNSA. This CDR3 has 14 residues. CDR3 nucleotides: TGTGCCAGCAGCTTACAGGGGGCTAGGACTGAAGCTTTCTTT. The encoded protein is CASSLQGARTEAFF. The full variable domain, completed using reference TRBV7-2 and TRBJ1-1, is GAGVSQSPSNKVTEKGKDVELRCDPISGHTALYWYRQSLGQGLEFLIYFQGNSAPDKSGLPSDRFSAERTGGSVSTLTIQRTQQEDSAVYLCASSLQGARTEAFFGQGTRLTVV.

This chain connects TRBV5-6 to TRBJ2-1; 7 bases map to TRBD1. This CDR3 has 16 amino acids. CDR1 SGHDT and CDR2 YYEEEE come from the germline V gene. The junction had 3 bases not matched to a gene; V was cut back by 0 bases and J by 0 bases. The CDR3 sequence: CASSLGQGNSYNEQFF. In nucleotides, the CDR3 is TGTGCCAGCAGCTTGGGACAGGGAAACTCCTACAATGAGCAGTTCTTC.

This clonotype has a count of ten or more. The gene calls are TRBV5-1 and TRBJ2-4; D is possibly TRBD2 (7 bases). Trimming left V 4 bases short and J 5 bases short, with 13 bases between. The CDR3 covers 14 residues. Germline CDR1 reads SGHRS; CDR2 reads YFSETQ. The CDR3 DNA reads as TGCGCCAGCAGCGCCGGGGGGCCACAAAACATTCAGTACTTC. This encodes CASSAGGPQNIQYF.

CDR3 bases: TGCAGTGCTGATAGACAAACCTACGAGCAGTACTTC. Its protein product is CSADRQTYEQYF. This chain connects TRBV20-1 to TRBJ2-7; D is uncertain. Germline CDR1 and CDR2: DFQATT and SNEGSKA (reference sequence). This CDR3 contains 12 residues. The V and J ends lost 5 bases and 2 bases respectively, with 10 bases between them.

This clonotype was seen only a few times. The CDR3 reads CATSRRGSYEQYF. CDR3 DNA sequence: TGTGCCACCAGCAGACGGGGTTCCTACGAGCAGTACTTC. The chain carries TRBV15 and TRBJ2-7; D is possibly TRBD2 (5 bases). The germline V gene has CDR1 LNHNV and CDR2 YYDKDF (reference sequence). The V end was cut by 2 bases, the J end by 1 base, with 6 bases between. The CDR3 is 13 residues long.